This T cell receptor beta chain was identified in a study of control samples from healthy donors and cancer patients. Sequencing was performed with immunoSEQ multiplex PCR; in TCRdb, only in-frame clones are kept and a portion is missing. The sample consists of about 35,000 clones, 85% to 95% of them appearing once. The length of the CDR3 is 15 residues. From germline, CDR1 is KGHSH and CDR2 LQKENI. V was shortened by 0 bases and J by 5 bases, with 13 bases between the two germline ends. Sequenced input: PBMCs. The chain couples TRBV18 to TRBJ2-5; D may be TRBD2 (5 bases). This receptor was obtained from a man aged 40-49 years with colorectal cancer. The CDR3 bases are TGTGCCAGCTCACCACCGGGAGTGGAGTTGGAGACCCAGTACTTC. Translation gives CASSPPGVELETQYF.